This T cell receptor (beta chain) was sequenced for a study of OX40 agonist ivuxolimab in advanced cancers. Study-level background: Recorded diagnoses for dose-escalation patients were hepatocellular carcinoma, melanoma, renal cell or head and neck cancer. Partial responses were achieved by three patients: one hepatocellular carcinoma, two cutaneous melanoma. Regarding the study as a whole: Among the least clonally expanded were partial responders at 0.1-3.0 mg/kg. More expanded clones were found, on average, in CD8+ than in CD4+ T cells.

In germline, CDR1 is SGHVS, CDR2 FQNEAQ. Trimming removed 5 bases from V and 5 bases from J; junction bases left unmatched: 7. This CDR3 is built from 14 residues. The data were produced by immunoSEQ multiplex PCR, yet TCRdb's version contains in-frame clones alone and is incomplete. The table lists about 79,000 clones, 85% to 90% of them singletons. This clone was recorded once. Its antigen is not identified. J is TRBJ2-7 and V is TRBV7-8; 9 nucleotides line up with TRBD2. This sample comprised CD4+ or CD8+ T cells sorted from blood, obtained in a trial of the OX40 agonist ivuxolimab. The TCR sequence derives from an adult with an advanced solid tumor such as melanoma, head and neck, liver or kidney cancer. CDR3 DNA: TGTGCCAGCAGCATTAGCGGGAGTGCCGACGAGCAGTACTTC. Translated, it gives CASSISGSADEQYF.